Following are 3 T cell receptor beta chains from one sample sequenced in a study of shared clonotypes between healthy human individuals. The table came from immunoSEQ multiplex PCR; TCRdb's copy has only in-frame clones and leaves some out. The sample carries approximately 500,000 clones, about 75% recorded once. The sample consisted of PBMCs. All receptors derive from a woman in her 40s in good health. Some clones in this sample may be carry-over from other donors' samples.

The chain carries TRBV5-6 and TRBJ2-2, with TRBD2 as a possible D gene (6 bases). This CDR3 comprises 16 residues. CDR1 and CDR2 (germline): SGHDT, YYEEEE. V shed 3 bases and J shed 3 bases, with 15 bases lying between them. CDR3 sequence: CASSYGTGGYTGELFF. Written as DNA, the CDR3 is TGTGCCAGCAGCTACGGGACTGGCGGATACACCGGGGAGCTGTTTTTT.

V is TRBV19 and J is TRBJ2-4; 11 nucleotides agree with TRBD1. This CDR3 has 14 amino acids. The V gene's germline CDR1 is LNHDA and CDR2 SQIVND (reference sequence). J was trimmed by 12 bases and V by 6 bases; bases with no gene match: 10. The CDR3: CASSPGQGGTGQYF. CDR3 DNA: TGTGCCAGTAGCCCGGGACAGGGGGGGACAGGTCAGTACTTC.

V is TRBV5-1 and J is TRBJ2-7; 7 nucleotides line up with TRBD1. Germline-derived CDR1 and CDR2 are SGHRS and YFSETQ. This CDR3 has 15 residues. The trim removed 2 bases at V and 2 bases at J, leaving 7 bases unmatched. DNA of the CDR3: TGCGCCAGCAGCTTTACTACAGGGGAAACCTACGAGCAGTACTTC. This sequence encodes CASSFTTGETYEQYF.